The 32 T cell receptor beta chains below all came from one sample that was sequenced in a study of blood T cell repertoires in COVID-19. Using immunoSEQ multiplex PCR, the repertoire was profiled, and TCRdb retains in-frame clones only, with some absent. The table records a few hundred thousand clones, roughly four fifths of them present only once. The sample consisted of PBMCs or T cells enriched from blood (not recorded which). The receptors stem from a woman aged 45 to 65 who had recovered from COVID-19.

The chain links TRBV6-2 or TRBV6-3 to TRBJ2-2, with 12 bases matching TRBD2. The germline gives CDR1 MNHEY, CDR2 SVGEGT. V trimming: 4 bases; J trimming: 6 bases; junction bases outside the gene matches: 3. CDR3 length: 15 residues. The CDR3 sequence: CASSSSGGASGELFF. The CDR3 DNA follows: TGTGCCAGCAGTTCTAGCGGGGGGGCTTCCGGGGAGCTGTTTTTT.

The chain employs TRBV6-5 and TRBJ2-3, with a weak D call TRBD2 (6 bases). Trimming stripped 2 bases from V and 4 bases from J, with 7 bases between. This CDR3 has 13 residues. Germline V gene lookup returns CDR1 MNHEY and CDR2 SVGAGI. CDR3 amino acids: CASSYGGADTQYF. CDR3 coding DNA: TGTGCCAGCAGTTACGGCGGGGCAGATACGCAGTATTTT.

V and J are TRBV2 and TRBJ1-5; TRBD1 agrees at 8 bases. Losses at the gene ends were 6 bases for V and 3 bases for J; bases not matched to a gene: 10. The CDR3 runs to 16 residues. From germline, CDR1 is SNHLY and CDR2 FYNNEI. For the CDR3, the DNA is TGTGCCAGCAGGGTCACATGGACAGGGAACAATCAGCCCCAGCATTTT. As protein: CASRVTWTGNNQPQHF. The full variable domain, with the rest looked up from reference TRBV2 and TRBJ1-5, is EPEVTQTPSHQVTQMGQEVILRCVPISNHLYFYWYRQILGQKVEFLVSFYNNEISEKSEIFDDQFSVERPDGSNFTLKIRSTKLEDSAMYFCASRVTWTGNNQPQHFGDGTRLSIL.

The V call is TRBV11-1, the J call TRBJ2-1; D call uncertain. The V gene's germline CDR1 is SGHAT and CDR2 FQDESV (reference sequence). The CDR3 sequence is 16 residues long. V lost 0 bases and J 0 bases, leaving 9 bases between the germline ends. CDR3 residues: CASSLAQRDSYNEQFF. The CDR3 DNA reads TGTGCCAGCAGCTTAGCGCAAAGAGACTCCTACAATGAGCAGTTCTTC.

The chain employs TRBV18 and TRBJ1-1; tentative D call: TRBD1 (6 bases). CDR1 and CDR2 (germline): KGHSH, LQKENI. The V and J ends lost 2 bases and 2 bases respectively, with 9 bases between them. The CDR3 extends over 14 amino acids. CDR3 amino acids: CASSPGTPNTEAFF. The CDR3 DNA is TGTGCCAGCTCACCAGGGACACCAAACACTGAAGCTTTCTTT.

This clone turned up a few times. The chain is built from TRBV13 and TRBJ2-7, with 14 nucleotides matching TRBD2. The CDR3 has 14 residues. With V trimmed by 5 bases and J by 5 bases, 2 bases remained unmatched. Germline CDR1 PRHDT, CDR2 FYEKMQ (reference sequence). CDR3 residues: CASSAGLAGDEQYF. CDR3 coding DNA: TGTGCCAGCAGCGCGGGACTAGCGGGAGACGAGCAGTACTTC.

The chain employs TRBV7-8 and TRBJ1-2, with 10 bases identical to TRBD1. The CDR3 runs 18 residues. J was trimmed by 7 bases and V by 5 bases; bases with no gene match: 19. The V gene's germline CDR1 is SGHVS and CDR2 FQNEAQ. CDR3 in amino acids: CASSPFNLGRDRGIGYTF. As DNA, the CDR3 is TGTGCCAGCAGCCCCTTCAATCTTGGTAGGGACAGGGGTATTGGCTACACCTTC.

This clone was seen only a few times. The chain's CDR3 is CASSDRTGGDQPQHF. CDR3 coding DNA: TGTGCCAGTAGCGACCGGACAGGGGGCGACCAGCCCCAGCATTTT. V usage is TRBV19 and J usage is TRBJ1-5; TRBD1 matches at 11 bases. CDR3 length: 15 amino acids. The V segment lost 6 bases and the J segment 7 bases; nucleotides outside the gene matches: 8. From germline, CDR1 is LNHDA and CDR2 SQIVND (reference sequence).

The J gene is TRBJ1-1, the V gene TRBV5-1; TRBD1 aligns across 8 bases. Per germline, CDR1 SGHRS and CDR2 YFSETQ. The CDR3 loop spans 15 amino acids. The V segment lost 5 bases and the J segment 1 base; nucleotides outside the gene matches: 7. The CDR3 protein is CASRPLDRANTEAFF. As DNA, the CDR3 is TGCGCCAGCAGACCTCTGGACAGGGCGAACACTGAAGCTTTCTTT.

CDR3 coding DNA: TGTGCCAGTACGCTCACAGGGGAGTTCACTGAAGCTTTCTTT. Translated, it gives CASTLTGEFTEAFF. The chain joins TRBV19 to TRBJ1-1; 7 positions match TRBD1. V trimming: 7 bases; J trimming: 4 bases; junction bases outside the gene matches: 9. The CDR3 totals 14 residues. Germline V gene lookup returns CDR1 LNHDA and CDR2 SQIVND (reference sequence).

V is TRBV29-1 and J is TRBJ2-1; D is possibly TRBD2 (6 bases). The CDR3 is 15 amino acids. CDR1 and CDR2 (germline): SQVTM, ANQGSEA. Between the trimmed V and J ends, which lost 8 bases and 2 bases, there was a span of 19 bases. The CDR3 DNA reads TGCAGCACTCCGTCTGGGGCTAGCGCCTACAATGAGCAGTTCTTC. Its protein is CSTPSGASAYNEQFF.

This clone has a single count. The chain employs TRBV3-1 (or the pseudogene TRBV3-2) and TRBJ1-2; tentatively, D is TRBD1 (5 bases). Germline V CDR1 and CDR2: LGHDT, YNNKEL (reference sequence). The CDR3 consists of 15 residues. Deletions cut 1 base from V and 4 bases from J, with 13 bases between. In nucleotides, the CDR3 is TGTGCCAGCAGCCAAGCTAGACAGTCCCCCTATGGCTACACCTTC. Its translation: CASSQARQSPYGYTF.

The CDR3 loop reads CASSRQYGEAFF. CDR3 coding DNA: TGTGCCAGCAGCAGACAGTATGGTGAAGCTTTCTTT. The genes are TRBV12-3 or TRBV12-4 and TRBJ1-1, with a weak D call TRBD1 (5 bases). Trimming cost V 6 bases and J 7 bases, with 12 bases left between them. This CDR3 comprises 12 residues.

The chain combines TRBV6-5 with TRBJ1-2; 10 nucleotides agree with TRBD1. Germline loops: CDR1 MNHEY, CDR2 SVGAGI. Unmatched junction bases numbered 11, after V lost 2 bases and J lost 8 bases. The CDR3 totals 16 residues. The CDR3 region is CASSYDGTGALRGYTF. CDR3 in DNA: TGTGCCAGCAGTTACGACGGGACAGGGGCGCTTAGGGGCTACACCTTC.

The gene calls are TRBV5-1 and TRBJ2-4; D might be TRBD1 (5 bases). Germline CDR1 reads SGHRS; CDR2 reads YFSETQ. The CDR3 is made up of 15 amino acids. Trimming removed 4 bases from V and 0 bases from J, with 11 bases in between. The CDR3 spells CASSQGWVAKNIQYF. The CDR3 coding sequence is TGCGCCAGCAGCCAGGGATGGGTAGCCAAAAACATTCAGTACTTC.

This chain uses TRBV4-1 with TRBJ1-2; 10 nucleotides align to TRBD1. CDR1 and CDR2 (germline): MGHRA, YSYEKL. J was trimmed by 6 bases and V by 1 base; bases with no gene match: 8. The CDR3 contains 16 residues. The CDR3 protein is CASSQVDRGRLDGYTF. In DNA form, the CDR3 reads TGCGCCAGCAGCCAAGTTGACAGGGGGCGGCTGGATGGCTACACCTTC.

The CDR3 is CASSMFETGNYGYTF. The CDR3 DNA reads as TGTGCCAGTAGTATGTTCGAAACCGGTAACTATGGCTACACCTTC. The chain has TRBV19 and TRBJ1-2; D uncertain. Trimming left V 3 bases short and J 1 base short, with 12 bases between. This CDR3 has 15 residues. Germline CDR1 is LNHDA and CDR2 is SQIVND (reference sequence).

The chain has TRBV19 and TRBJ1-5, with D possibly TRBD1 on 5 matching bases. The CDR3 has 17 amino acids. V lost 6 bases to trimming and J lost 0 bases, with 18 bases between them. CDR1 and CDR2 (germline): LNHDA, SQIVND (reference sequence). The CDR3 loop is CASSDTGGLYSNQPQHF. The CDR3 DNA is TGTGCCAGTAGCGATACCGGGGGACTCTATAGCAATCAGCCCCAGCATTTT.

V usage is TRBV3-1 (or the pseudogene TRBV3-2) and J usage is TRBJ2-7; D possibly corresponds to TRBD2 (6 bases). The germline V gene encodes CDR1 LGHDT and CDR2 YNNKEL (reference sequence). The CDR3 is 12 residues long. V was pared by 1 base and J by 7 bases, with 8 bases between. The CDR3 coding sequence is TGTGCCAGCAGCCAAGGGAGGGAAGAGCAGTACTTC. It translates to CASSQGREEQYF.

The chain combines TRBV6-2 or TRBV6-3 with TRBJ2-2; the D gene is possibly TRBD2 (6 bases). The CDR3 consists of 16 residues. The V and J ends lost 0 bases and 1 base respectively, with 9 bases between them. Per the germline V gene, CDR1 is MNHEY and CDR2 is SVGEGT. The CDR3 sequence is CASSYSVGGNTGELFF. Here the CDR3 DNA reads TGTGCCAGCAGTTACTCGGTCGGGGGGAACACCGGGGAGCTGTTTTTT.

The rearrangement links TRBV5-1 to TRBJ2-1; D is perhaps TRBD2 (6 bases). CDR3 size: 15 residues. The germline gives CDR1 SGHRS, CDR2 YFSETQ. V was shortened by 3 bases and J by 9 bases, with 19 bases between the two germline ends. The CDR3 loop reads CASSSGPEGFSEQFF. Written as DNA, the CDR3 is TGCGCCAGCAGCTCGGGACCGGAGGGGTTTAGTGAGCAGTTCTTC.

The chain couples TRBV14 to TRBJ1-3; D is possibly TRBD1 (5 bases). The CDR3 has 17 residues. Germline values: CDR1 SGHDN, CDR2 FVKESK. V was shortened by 3 bases and J by 2 bases, with 17 bases between the two germline ends. Written as DNA, the CDR3 is TGTGCCAGCAGCCATTACAGGACGGGTGGGACTGGAAACACCATATATTTT. Encoded protein: CASSHYRTGGTGNTIYF. The variable domain in full, with the rest retrieved from reference TRBV14 and TRBJ1-3, is EAGVTQFPSHSVIEKGQTVTLRCDPISGHDNLYWYRRVMGKEIKFLLHFVKESKQDESGMPNNRFLAERTGGTYSTLKVQPAELEDSGVYFCASSHYRTGGTGNTIYFGEGSWLTVV.

The V and J genes are TRBV6-6 and TRBJ1-2; D ambiguous. The CDR3 runs to 12 residues. V gave up 9 bases and J gave up 3 bases, with 11 bases separating them. Germline V CDR1 and CDR2: MNHNY, SVGAGI (reference sequence). For the CDR3, the DNA is TGTGCCAGTACCGGGGTGCACTATGGCTACACCTTC. Protein sequence: CASTGVHYGYTF.

The chain carries TRBV5-1 and TRBJ2-3; 10 bases line up with TRBD1. CDR3 length: 18 residues. Germline values: CDR1 SGHRS, CDR2 YFSETQ. V trimming: 3 bases; J trimming: 2 bases; junction bases outside the gene matches: 12. The CDR3 sequence: CASSSQIRTGGLTDTQYF. CDR3 nucleotide sequence: TGCGCCAGCAGCTCGCAAATCCGGACAGGGGGTCTCACAGATACGCAGTATTTT.

This clone was observed a single time. This chain uses TRBV7-3 with TRBJ1-2; D unclear. The length of the CDR3 is 13 residues. Germline V lookup: CDR1 SGHTA, CDR2 FQGTGA. Between the trimmed V and J ends, which lost 1 base and 4 bases, there was a span of 7 bases. The DNA for the CDR3 is TGTGCCAGCAGCTTAAGTTCCGGCTATGGCTACACCTTC. Amino acid sequence: CASSLSSGYGYTF.

J is TRBJ1-6 and V is TRBV3-1 (or the pseudogene TRBV3-2), with D perhaps TRBD1 (5 bases). Germline V CDR1 and CDR2: LGHDT, YNNKEL (reference sequence). Trimming left V 1 base short and J 10 bases short, with 14 bases between. The CDR3 extends over 15 amino acids. The DNA of the CDR3 is TGTGCCAGCAGCCAAGTAGGACACTCCGAATCACCCCTCCACTTT. It specifies CASSQVGHSESPLHF.

This clone was counted only a few times. This sequence joins TRBV9 and TRBJ2-1; 7 nucleotides align to TRBD1. CDR3 size: 15 residues. V lost 4 bases, J lost 9 bases, and 13 bases stayed unmatched. The germline gives CDR1 SGDLS, CDR2 YYNGEE. The CDR3 is CASSSYRGAGGEQFF. CDR3 bases: TGTGCCAGCAGCTCCTACAGGGGTGCAGGCGGTGAGCAGTTCTTC. The full variable domain, its missing parts supplied by reference TRBV9 and TRBJ2-1, is DSGVTQTPKHLITATGQRVTLRCSPRSGDLSVYWYQQSLDQGLQFLIQYYNGEERAKGNILERFSAQQFPDLHSELNLSSLELGDSALYFCASSSYRGAGGEQFFGPGTRLTVL.

The chain has TRBV2 and TRBJ2-1, with 7 bases aligning to TRBD1. The CDR3 covers 14 residues. From germline, CDR1 is SNHLY and CDR2 FYNNEI. J gave up 5 bases and V 4 bases, and 5 bases lay outside the gene matches. The CDR3 reads CASSGGTANNEQFF. CDR3 nucleotide sequence: TGTGCCAGCAGTGGAGGGACAGCGAACAATGAGCAGTTCTTC.

This clone was seen only a few times. The J gene is TRBJ1-6, the V gene TRBV3-1 (or the pseudogene TRBV3-2); D may be TRBD1 (5 bases). V shed 1 base and J shed 8 bases, with 12 bases lying between them. The CDR3 runs to 15 residues. Germline lookup yields CDR1 LGHDT and CDR2 YNNKEL (reference sequence). The CDR3 region is CASSQVWGADSPLHF. Written as DNA, the CDR3 is TGTGCCAGCAGCCAAGTATGGGGCGCCGATTCACCCCTCCACTTT.

The rearrangement uses TRBV7-8 and TRBJ1-2; a possible D gene is TRBD1 (6 bases). Trimming stripped 4 bases from V and 5 bases from J, with 11 bases between. This CDR3 has 13 amino acids. CDR1 SGHVS and CDR2 FQNEAQ come from the germline V gene. CDR3 DNA sequence: TGTGCCAGCAGCTCGACAGGACAATATGGCTACACCTTC. Amino acids: CASSSTGQYGYTF.

The chain has TRBV12-3 or TRBV12-4 and TRBJ1-2, with 7 nucleotides matching TRBD1. V shed 6 bases, J shed 8 bases, and the junction held 9 bases outside the gene matches. The length of the CDR3 is 13 residues. CDR3 sequence reads: CASRLTGNLGYTF. Here the CDR3 DNA reads TGTGCCAGCAGACTGACAGGGAATCTCGGCTACACCTTC.

V gene TRBV5-6 combines with J gene TRBJ1-2; 11 bases line up with TRBD1. V lost 4 bases and J lost 8; bases outside the gene matches: 4. CDR3 length equals 13 residues. Germline V gene lookup returns CDR1 SGHDT and CDR2 YYEEEE. CDR3 protein: CASSARTGGGYTF. CDR3 in DNA: TGTGCCAGCAGCGCGCGGACAGGGGGCGGCTACACCTTC. Based on the CDR3 plus reference TRBV5-6 and TRBJ1-2, the full variable domain is DAGVTQSPTHLIKTRGQQVTLRCSPKSGHDTVSWYQQALGQGPQFIFQYYEEEERQRGNFPDRFSGHQFPNYSSELNVNALLLGDSALYLCASSARTGGGYTFGSGTRLTVV.